The 22 T cell receptor beta chains given below trace back to one sample, sequenced in a study of tumor-infiltrating lymphocytes in primary liver carcinoma. RNA and DNA were co-extracted from about 19-30 mg of unsorted bulk tissue. With around 490 ng total RNA as template and a constant-region primer, TCR beta cDNA was made. Modified slightly, ARM-PCR produced TCR beta libraries over three nested multiplex PCR rounds. Each of the first two PCR rounds ran nine to ten cycles with TRBV1-TRBV30 forward and C-beta reverse primers. Each CDR3 protein is one row after TCRdb ran MiXCR on the multiplex PCR reads. The data contain about 84,000 distinct CDR3 sequences, roughly 72% of them seen just once; the ten biggest clones take up 19%. Material for sequencing was liver tumor tissue from sampling region 1. Subset described: tumor region T1, superior pole. The receptors shown here come from a man aged 35 to 55 with primary liver carcinoma and hepatitis B virus infection.

Of note for this clonotype: Being one base from a much bigger clone, this may be a read error. The chain uses TRBV20-1 and TRBJ2-1; 12 positions agree with TRBD1. This CDR3 has 13 amino acids. Germline V CDR1 and CDR2: DFQATT, SNEGSKA (reference sequence). The CDR3: CSARGQGANDQFF. In DNA form, the CDR3 reads TGCAGTGCTAGGGGACAGGGGGCAAATGACCAGTTCTTC.

For this clonotype: One junction end does not reproduce the germline sequence, and a read error may be involved. The chain joins TRBV11-2 to TRBJ2-7, with D unresolved. Germline V gene data show CDR1 as SGHAT and CDR2 as FQNNGV. The CDR3 contains 15 residues. CDR3 nucleotide sequence: TGTGCCAGCAGCCTGTCTGTAGGAATATCCTACGAGCGGTACTTC. Protein sequence: CASSLSVGISYERYF.

Note on this clonotype: In this CDR3 the conserved last residue, phenylalanine or tryptophan, is missing, so a read error is likely. This rearrangement joins TRBV12-3 or TRBV12-4 to TRBJ2-7, with D possibly matching TRBD1 (5 bases). This CDR3 has 12 residues. In DNA form, the CDR3 reads TGTGCCAGCAGATCCACAGGCTACAAGCAGTACTTA. It translates to CASRSTGYKQYL.

This clonotype was seen many times. The chain links TRBV2 to TRBJ2-7; 12 bases map to TRBD1. The germline V gene has CDR1 SNHLY and CDR2 FYNNEI. The V segment lost 7 bases and the J segment 6 bases; nucleotides outside the gene matches: 7. The length of the CDR3 is 14 residues. The DNA of the CDR3 is TGTGCCAGCAAAGGGACAGGGGGCCTCCCCGAGCAGTACTTC. Protein product: CASKGTGGLPEQYF.

Concerning this clonotype itself: The conserved phenylalanine or tryptophan is not found at the CDR3 terminus, so this likely reflects a read error. J is TRBJ2-5 and V is TRBV28, with unresolved D. The CDR3 length is 15 residues. Germline loops: CDR1 MDHEN, CDR2 SYDVKM. The CDR3 here is CASRVSLSPWETQYL. The CDR3 nucleotides are TGCGCCAGCCGTGTCTCCTTAAGTCCGTGGGAGACCCAGTACCTC.

As concerns this clonotype: In this CDR3 the conserved last residue, phenylalanine or tryptophan, is missing, so a read error is likely. It is unclear where the CDR3 begins or ends on the DNA, so no DNA is shown, and the CDR3 is as TCRdb lists it. The chain employs TRBV12-3 or TRBV12-4 and TRBJ1-2; the table's D call, TRBD1, was not checked against the DNA. From its first to its last residue, the CDR3 has 15 amino acids. This CDR3 is CASILRDRPNYGYTL.

V gene TRBV2 combines with J gene TRBJ2-7; 8 bases align to TRBD2. Germline loops: CDR1 SNHLY, CDR2 FYNNEI. V shed 1 base and J 9 bases; nucleotides not matched to a gene: 11. This CDR3 is 15 amino acids long. The CDR3 DNA is TGTGCCAGCAGTGAAGAGGGTAGCGGGACGAATGGGCAGTACTTC. Its protein product is CASSEEGSGTNGQYF.

This clonotype showed up just once. Compared with germline, one end of the junction differs, possibly owing to a read error. J is TRBJ1-5 and V is TRBV29-1; D unresolved. Germline loops: CDR1 SQVTM, CDR2 ANQGSEA. CDR3 length: 12 residues. CDR3 bases: TGCAGTGTTGAGATGGTTGGTCAGCCCCAGCATTTT. Its translation: CSVEMVGQPQHF.

The count of this clonotype is one. The junction shows a germline mismatch at one end, possibly a read error. The chain has TRBV7-8 and TRBJ2-7, with D possibly TRBD1 on 5 matching bases. Germline V gene sequence: CDR1 SGHVS, CDR2 FQNEAQ. This CDR3 is built from 13 residues. The CDR3 DNA is TGTGCCAGCAGCGTGGACATCTCATACGAGCGGTACTTC. This translates into CASSVDISYERYF.

This clonotype was counted a few times. Mismatch with germline at one junction end may stem from a read error. V is TRBV7-9 and J is TRBJ1-1; maybe TRBD1 (6 bases). Germline values: CDR1 SEHNR, CDR2 FQNEAQ (reference sequence). The CDR3 length is 15 residues. The CDR3 spells CASSPQGLMNTGAFF. CDR3 bases: TGTGCCAGCAGCCCCCAGGGGCTAATGAACACTGGAGCTTTCTTT.

This clonotype was seen ten or more times. The chain links TRBV4-1 to TRBJ2-5, with TRBD2 matching 14 bases. Germline CDR1 and CDR2: MGHRA and YSYEKL. V dropped 4 bases and J dropped 5; count of bases not matched to a gene: 12. There are 18 residues in the CDR3. The chain's CDR3 is CASSLTGTSGGPEETQYF. The CDR3 DNA sequence: TGCGCCAGCAGCCTTACCGGGACTAGCGGGGGTCCCGAGGAGACCCAGTACTTC.

This sequence joins TRBV6-5 and TRBJ1-6; weak D call: TRBD1 (6 bases). V gave up 4 bases and J gave up 8 bases, with 15 bases separating them. Germline assignment: CDR1 MNHEY and CDR2 SVGAGI. The CDR3 contains 15 residues. The CDR3 DNA reads TGTGCCAGCAGTTGCACGACAGGAGAGGATTCACCCCTCCACTTT. Translating gives CASSCTTGEDSPLHF.

Regarding this clonotype: Its ends do not fully match the called genes, so a read error is possible. The V call is TRBV7-9, the J call TRBJ2-5; D might be TRBD1 or TRBD2, each matching 5 bases. CDR3 size: 15 residues. CDR1 is SEHNR and CDR2 is FQNEAQ in the germline V gene (reference sequence). CDR3: CSSTNSGPKRETQHF. The CDR3 DNA is TGTTCCAGCACCAACTCGGGACCCAAGAGGGAGACCCAGCACTTC.

As for this clonotype: The junction departs from germline at one end; a sequencing error may be responsible. This CDR3 reads CTSRQNTEVFF. CDR3 sequence (DNA): TGTACCAGCAGACAGAACACTGAAGTCTTCTTT. The chain recombines TRBV11-2 with TRBJ1-1; tentative D call: TRBD1 (5 bases). This CDR3 region has 11 residues. Germline V lookup: CDR1 SGHAT, CDR2 FQNNGV.

This clonotype is categorized as large. This sequence joins TRBV11-3 and TRBJ2-3; no reliable D call. This CDR3 has 13 amino acids. V lost 4 bases, J lost 4 bases, and 9 bases lay in between. Germline loops: CDR1 SGHNT, CDR2 YENEEA. The CDR3 here is CASSWGEADTQYF. The CDR3, as DNA: TGTGCCAGCAGCTGGGGTGAGGCAGATACGCAGTATTTT. The full variable domain, with the rest looked up from reference TRBV11-3 and TRBJ2-3, is EAGVVQSPRYKIIEKKQPVAFWCNPISGHNTLYWYLQNLGQGPELLIRYENEEAVDDSQLPKDRFSAERLKGVDSTLKIQPAELGDSAVYLCASSWGEADTQYFGPGTRLTVL.

The CDR3, as DNA: TGTGCCATCAGATATGGACTAGCGAGGCACAATGAGCAGTTCTTC. Protein product: CAIRYGLARHNEQFF. The chain combines TRBV6-5 with TRBJ2-1; 9 bases are shared with TRBD2. V shed 10 bases and J 5 bases; nucleotides not matched to a gene: 12. CDR1 and CDR2 from the germline V gene are MNHEY and SVGAGI. This CDR3 has 15 residues.

As to this clonotype: A read error may produce the germline difference seen at one junction end. This chain connects TRBV4-1 to TRBJ2-2; D remains ambiguous. The CDR3 loop spans 13 amino acids. CDR1 and CDR2 from the germline V gene are MGHRA and YSYEKL. CDR3 loop: CANSQVPLGELFF. CDR3 coding DNA: TGCGCCAACAGCCAAGTCCCCCTCGGGGAGCTGTTTTTT.

In the case of this clonotype: No conserved phenylalanine or tryptophan ends this CDR3, so it is likely a read error. This chain links TRBV11-2 with TRBJ2-7; D unclear. From germline, CDR1 is SGHAT and CDR2 FQNNGV. This CDR3 is built from 14 residues. CDR3: CSSSFLEMKYEQYL. The CDR3 region has the DNA TGTTCCAGCAGCTTTCTCGAAATGAAGTACGAGCAGTACTTA.

On this clonotype: The junction does not match germline at one end; this may be a read error. V and J are TRBV11-2 and TRBJ1-1; 9 bases are shared with TRBD1. This CDR3 region has 16 residues. Germline assignment: CDR1 SGHAT and CDR2 FQNNGV. The CDR3 coding sequence is TGTACCAGCAGTCGTACGATTCTGGGACAGGGCACTGAAGCTATCTTT. Its translation is CTSSRTILGQGTEAIF.

With regard to this clonotype: One end of the junction varies from germline; a read error may be responsible. The rearrangement links TRBV7-2 to TRBJ1-2; weak D call: TRBD1 (5 bases). There are 14 residues in the CDR3. Per the germline V gene, CDR1 is SGHTA and CDR2 is FQGNSA. CDR3 in amino acids: CVSSLGLGGIGYTF. CDR3 in DNA: TGTGTCAGCAGCTTAGGATTGGGGGGTATTGGCTACACCTTC.

Concerning this clonotype itself: Because it lacks the conserved phenylalanine or tryptophan at the end, this CDR3 is likely a read error. It is unclear where the CDR3 begins or ends on the DNA, so no DNA is shown, and the CDR3 is as TCRdb lists it. The rearrangement joins TRBV4-1 to TRBJ2-2; the table's D call, TRBD2, has no DNA check behind it. Germline V gene data show CDR1 as MGHRA and CDR2 as YSYEKL. Termini included, the CDR3 measures 15 amino acids. CDR3 in amino acids: CASSLAGDVAGELFL.

Points on this clonotype: An end of the junction differs from the germline gene, which may be a read error. The genes are TRBV5-1 and TRBJ2-1; D gene ambiguous. Per the germline V gene, CDR1 is SGHRS and CDR2 is YFSETQ. This CDR3 contains 13 residues. As DNA, the CDR3 is TGCGCGAGCAGCGTTGGGCCCTTCAATGAGCAGTTCTTC. Translation: CASSVGPFNEQFF.